These 27 T cell receptor beta chains were all obtained from the same sample, sequenced in a study of blood T cell repertoires in COVID-19. Only in-frame clones appear in the TCRdb table, and some are missing; sequencing was by immunoSEQ multiplex PCR. The repertoire has about 380,000 clones, 87% of them found once; the top ten carry 1% to 1.5%. Sequenced material: PBMCs or T cells enriched from blood (not recorded which). The receptors come from a man aged 30 to 45 who had recovered from COVID-19.

This chain links TRBV19 with TRBJ2-1; D is unresolved. With 3 bases removed from V and 6 bases from J, the gap between germline ends came to 12 bases. Germline-derived CDR1 and CDR2 are LNHDA and SQIVND (reference sequence). The CDR3 covers 14 residues. The CDR3 DNA is TGTGCCAGTAGTATCCCCGCTCTGAGCAATGAGCAGTTCTTC. Translating gives CASSIPALSNEQFF.

Here the CDR3 DNA reads TGTGCCAGCATCTACGGGACAACCTCCACCGGGGAGCTGTTTTTT. It encodes CASIYGTTSTGELFF. The rearrangement uses TRBV2 and TRBJ2-2; TRBD1 might be the D (6 bases). Looked up from germline, CDR1 is SNHLY and CDR2 is FYNNEI. The CDR3 is 15 residues long. V lost 7 bases and J lost 4, with 16 bases in between. Drawing the rest from reference TRBV2 and TRBJ2-2, the complete variable domain is EPEVTQTPSHQVTQMGQEVILRCVPISNHLYFYWYRQILGQKVEFLVSFYNNEISEKSEIFDDQFSVERPDGSNFTLKIRSTKLEDSAMYFCASIYGTTSTGELFFGEGSRLTVL.

The chain has TRBV3-1 (or the pseudogene TRBV3-2) and TRBJ1-2, with D perhaps TRBD1 (6 bases). This CDR3 has 16 residues. V lost 1 base to trimming and J lost 2 bases, with 14 bases between them. Germline assignment: CDR1 LGHDT and CDR2 YNNKEL (reference sequence). CDR3 coding DNA: TGTGCCAGCAGCCAAGCATCGGGACACCGGAACTATGGCTACACCTTC. Amino acids: CASSQASGHRNYGYTF.

In its sample, this clone was seen once. The chain employs TRBV5-1 and TRBJ2-5; 8 positions match TRBD2. The CDR3 has 14 residues. Germline assignment: CDR1 SGHRS and CDR2 YFSETQ. The V and J ends lost 4 bases and 5 bases, in that order; junction bases with no gene match: 7. This CDR3 is CASSRTGGTETQYF. The CDR3 DNA follows: TGCGCCAGCAGCCGGACGGGGGGGACGGAGACCCAGTACTTC. The full variable domain, in which reference TRBV5-1 and TRBJ2-5 provide the parts outside the CDR3, is KAGVTQTPRYLIKTRGQQVTLSCSPISGHRSVSWYQQTPGQGLQFLFEYFSETQRNKGNFPGRFSGRQFSNSRSEMNVSTLELGDSALYLCASSRTGGTETQYFGPGTRLLVL.

J is TRBJ2-1 and V is TRBV4-2; 9 bases fit TRBD1. Germline CDR1 LGHNA, CDR2 YNFKEQ. V lost 3 bases and J lost 7; bases outside the gene matches: 10. The CDR3 totals 16 residues. The DNA of the CDR3 is TGTGCCAGCAGCCACACCGGGACAGGGAACAAGAATGAGCAGTTCTTC. It codes for CASSHTGTGNKNEQFF.

The V call is TRBV4-2, the J call TRBJ1-5, with 8 bases fitting TRBD1. The CDR3 loop spans 15 amino acids. V lost 1 base, J lost 6 bases, and 5 bases stayed unmatched. Germline lookup yields CDR1 LGHNA and CDR2 YNFKEQ. The chain's CDR3 is CASSQADRAGQPQHF. DNA of the CDR3: TGTGCCAGCAGCCAAGCGGACAGGGCAGGTCAGCCCCAGCATTTT.

The gene calls are TRBV30 and TRBJ1-1, with 8 bases fitting TRBD1. CDR1 and CDR2 (germline): GTSNPN, SVGIG (reference sequence). The CDR3 runs 13 residues. Trimming cost V 3 bases and J 7 bases; bases outside gene matches: 7. The CDR3 bases are TGTGCCTGGAGCGCTCAGGGGGCTCATGAAGCTTTCTTT. Protein product: CAWSAQGAHEAFF.

This chain joins TRBV12-3 or TRBV12-4 and TRBJ1-1, with 9 bases lining up with TRBD1. The CDR3 is 13 residues long. V was clipped by 6 bases and J by 11 bases; unmatched bases: 10. CDR3 sequence (DNA): TGTGCCAGCAGCTCTACTCGGACAGGGGTCGCTTTCTTT. It codes for CASSSTRTGVAFF.

The chain recombines TRBV30 with TRBJ1-4, with a weak D call TRBD1 (6 bases). The CDR3 extends over 15 amino acids. Germline V gene data show CDR1 as GTSNPN and CDR2 as SVGIG (reference sequence). Trimming took 0 bases from V and 7 from J, leaving 15 bases between them. The CDR3 DNA reads as TGTGCCTGGAGTGTACCAGGGGCGCGTGGTGAAAAACTGTTTTTT. Its translation is CAWSVPGARGEKLFF. The variable domain in full, with the rest retrieved from reference TRBV30 and TRBJ1-4, is SQTIHQWPATLVQPVGSPLSLECTVEGTSNPNLYWYRQAAGRGLQLLFYSVGIGQISSEVPQNLSASRPQDRQFILSSKKLLLSDSGFYLCAWSVPGARGEKLFFGSGTQLSVL.

The chain recombines TRBV7-9 with TRBJ1-2; perhaps TRBD1 as D (5 bases). V lost 3 bases and J 5 bases, leaving 19 bases between the germline ends. CDR3 length: 16 amino acids. CDR1 is SEHNR and CDR2 is FQNEAQ in the germline V gene (reference sequence). Written as DNA, the CDR3 is TGTGCCAGCAGCTTTCCACTTAGGGGCGACCGGTATGGCTACACCTTC. It codes for CASSFPLRGDRYGYTF. Drawing the rest from reference TRBV7-9 and TRBJ1-2, the complete variable domain is DTGVSQNPRHKITKRGQNVTFRCDPISEHNRLYWYRQTLGQGPEFLTYFQNEAQLEKSRLLSDRFSAERPKGSFSTLEIQRTEQGDSAMYLCASSFPLRGDRYGYTFGSGTRLTVV.

V usage is TRBV19 and J usage is TRBJ1-1; D unresolved. The CDR3 length is 13 residues. V was cut by 5 bases and J by 4 bases, with 11 bases left in between. Germline-derived CDR1 and CDR2 are LNHDA and SQIVND (reference sequence). DNA for the CDR3: TGTGCCAGTAGTCCACCGGGAGGCACTGAAGCTTTCTTT. It translates to CASSPPGGTEAFF.

V and J are TRBV18 and TRBJ1-5; the D gene is possibly TRBD1 (5 bases). CDR3 length: 15 residues. CDR1 is KGHSH and CDR2 is LQKENI in the germline V gene. Trimming cost V 4 bases and J 1 base, with 11 bases left between them. This CDR3 reads CASSLSTESNQPQHF. In DNA, the CDR3 is TGTGCCAGCTCACTCTCGACAGAAAGCAATCAGCCCCAGCATTTT.

This clone has more than one count but fewer than ten. The V call is TRBV2, the J call TRBJ1-2, with D perhaps matching TRBD1 (5 bases). Trimming shortened V by 8 bases and J by 3 bases, and 10 bases separated the two germline ends. Germline V lookup: CDR1 SNHLY, CDR2 FYNNEI. The CDR3 contains 12 residues. CDR3 residues: CASASRDYGYTF. For the CDR3, the DNA is TGTGCCAGCGCGTCCAGGGACTATGGCTACACCTTC.

As regards this clone: Other DNA sequences in this specimen translate into the identical CDR3. The CDR3 loop reads CASSSPAGNTIYF. The CDR3 DNA is TGTGCCAGCAGTTCCCCCGCTGGAAACACCATATATTTT. This chain joins TRBV28 and TRBJ1-3; D gene unclear. This CDR3 is built from 13 residues. CDR1 is MDHEN, CDR2 SYDVKM, per germline. The germline V and J ends were trimmed by 4 bases and 2 bases, with 6 bases remaining between them.

This chain links TRBV10-1 with TRBJ2-3, with TRBD2 identical over 9 bases. V shed 5 bases, J shed 2 bases, and the junction held 5 bases outside the gene matches. Germline-derived CDR1 and CDR2 are WNHNN and SYGVQD (reference sequence). The CDR3 is 15 residues long. The CDR3 bases are TGCGCCAGCAGTTCAAAGGGACTAGCCACAGATACGCAGTATTTT. This encodes CASSSKGLATDTQYF.

This clone was counted between two and nine times. V is TRBV6-5 and J is TRBJ2-5; 7 positions agree with TRBD1. The CDR3 totals 15 residues. V trimming: 0 bases; J trimming: 3 bases; junction bases outside the gene matches: 4. The germline CDR1 and CDR2 sequences are MNHEY and SVGAGI. CDR3 DNA sequence: TGTGCCAGCAGTTACTCTCCGGACAGGAAAGAGACCCAGTACTTC. It specifies CASSYSPDRKETQYF.

The gene calls are TRBV7-9 and TRBJ2-1; TRBD2 agrees at 8 bases. The CDR3 contains 14 residues. V lost 3 bases to trimming and J lost 11 bases; unmatched junction nucleotides: 9. CDR1 is SEHNR, CDR2 FQNEAQ, per germline (reference sequence). The CDR3 is CASSFKRRGEKQFF. The CDR3 coding sequence is TGTGCCAGCAGCTTCAAAAGGCGGGGGGAAAAGCAGTTCTTC.

This clone was detected only once. CDR3 residues: CASMDGVGYTF. The CDR3 DNA is TGTGCCAGTATGGACGGGGTGGGCTACACCTTC. The genes are TRBV19 and TRBJ1-2; no reliable D call. Trimming pared 7 bases from V and 8 bases from J, leaving 11 bases between. CDR1 and CDR2 (germline): LNHDA, SQIVND (reference sequence). CDR3 size: 11 residues.

The rearrangement uses TRBV15 and TRBJ1-5; possible D gene TRBD1, 6 bases. Trimming removed 1 base at V and 0 bases at J, with 7 bases between. The CDR3 loop spans 15 amino acids. Per the germline V gene, CDR1 is LNHNV and CDR2 is YYDKDF (reference sequence). The CDR3 DNA follows: TGTGCCACCAGCAGAGGACAGGCTAGCAATCAGCCCCAGCATTTT. Its protein product is CATSRGQASNQPQHF.

CDR3 DNA sequence: TGCGCCAGCAGCTTGGACAGGGTTTACGAGCAGTACTTC. Translated, it gives CASSLDRVYEQYF. The chain recombines TRBV5-1 with TRBJ2-7, with D tentatively TRBD1 (6 bases). V was trimmed by 0 bases and J by 4 bases, leaving 8 bases between them. The length of the CDR3 is 13 residues. CDR1 is SGHRS and CDR2 is YFSETQ in the germline V gene.

The chain uses TRBV9 and TRBJ2-1, with D possibly matching TRBD1 (6 bases). This CDR3 region has 13 residues. V lost 2 bases to trimming and J lost 13 bases, with 16 bases between them. Germline V gene lookup returns CDR1 SGDLS and CDR2 YYNGEE. This chain's CDR3 is CASSVGTSGPQFF. Here the CDR3 DNA reads TGTGCCAGCAGCGTCGGGACATCGGGGCCTCAGTTCTTC. Full variable domain (remainder filled in from reference TRBV9 and TRBJ2-1): DSGVTQTPKHLITATGQRVTLRCSPRSGDLSVYWYQQSLDQGLQFLIQYYNGEERAKGNILERFSAQQFPDLHSELNLSSLELGDSALYFCASSVGTSGPQFFGPGTRLTVL.

The chain carries TRBV5-6 and TRBJ2-3; 9 nucleotides match TRBD1. With 3 bases clipped from V and 3 bases from J, the junction kept 5 bases outside the gene matches. The CDR3 contains 15 residues. Germline values: CDR1 SGHDT, CDR2 YYEEEE. CDR3 sequence reads: CASSSDRGGTDTQYF. In DNA, the CDR3 is TGTGCCAGCAGCTCCGACAGGGGGGGGACAGATACGCAGTATTTT.

The rearrangement joins TRBV9 to TRBJ1-2; TRBD1 is a possible D gene (5 bases). Trimming left V 3 bases short and J 6 bases short, with 9 bases between. The CDR3 is made up of 12 amino acids. Germline loops: CDR1 SGDLS, CDR2 YYNGEE. CDR3 bases: TGTGCCAGCAGCGATCAGGGTGATGGCTACACCTTC. Residues: CASSDQGDGYTF. The variable domain in full, completed from reference TRBV9 and TRBJ1-2, reads DSGVTQTPKHLITATGQRVTLRCSPRSGDLSVYWYQQSLDQGLQFLIQYYNGEERAKGNILERFSAQQFPDLHSELNLSSLELGDSALYFCASSDQGDGYTFGSGTRLTVV.

The chain carries TRBV7-2 and TRBJ1-2; the D gene is possibly TRBD1 (6 bases). Germline CDR1 SGHTA, CDR2 FQGNSA. Trimming pared 6 bases from V and 8 bases from J, leaving 34 bases between. The CDR3 length is 19 residues. For the CDR3, the DNA is TGTGCCAGCAGTCATATGACCCTCTCGGCACAGGGCTACTCCCGCGGCTACACCTTC. Amino acids: CASSHMTLSAQGYSRGYTF.

The rearrangement joins TRBV2 to TRBJ2-1; TRBD2 matches at 13 bases. V lost 7 bases to trimming and J lost 10 bases; unmatched junction nucleotides: 13. Germline assignment: CDR1 SNHLY and CDR2 FYNNEI. The CDR3 runs 16 residues. CDR3 sequence reads: CASTVVGLAGAREQFF. CDR3 in DNA: TGTGCCAGCACCGTAGTAGGACTAGCGGGGGCCCGCGAGCAGTTCTTC.

This sequence joins TRBV30 and TRBJ1-6; no clear D gene. The germline gives CDR1 GTSNPN, CDR2 SVGIG (reference sequence). Between the trimmed V and J ends, which lost 3 bases and 7 bases, there was a span of 13 bases. The CDR3 loop spans 14 amino acids. CDR3 sequence (DNA): TGTGCCTGGAGAGAAACGGGTAAAAATTCACCCCTCCACTTT. As protein: CAWRETGKNSPLHF.

The chain uses TRBV7-2 and TRBJ2-7; no firm D call. The V end was cut by 5 bases, the J end by 2 bases, with 19 bases between. This CDR3 contains 16 residues. Germline V lookup: CDR1 SGHTA, CDR2 FQGNSA. The CDR3 sequence: CASSHSAGNLPYEQYF. As DNA, the CDR3 is TGTGCCAGCAGCCATTCCGCCGGTAACCTACCCTACGAGCAGTACTTC.